Shown below are 15 T cell receptor beta chains from a single sample sequenced in a study of identical twins. TCRdb used MiXCR to reprocess the 5' RACE reads, holding one entry per CDR3 protein. The data show roughly 700,000 distinct CDR3 sequences, with 8.5% to 9% seen just once and around 0.95% held by the top ten. The data were also submitted as part of a second study, on yellow fever vaccine responses in identical twins.

Input material: PBMCs. Source of these receptors: a woman aged 18-29 years in good health.

This clonotype was detected ten times or more. The V and J genes are TRBV10-3 and TRBJ2-1, with no clear D. This CDR3 contains 14 residues. Trimming shortened V by 3 bases and J by 6 bases, and 12 bases separated the two germline ends. From germline, CDR1 is ENHRY and CDR2 SYGVKD. CDR3 DNA sequence: TGTGCCATCAGTGATATTCGCACTTCCAATGAGCAGTTCTTC. As protein: CAISDIRTSNEQFF.

This clonotype was seen a few times. The chain links TRBV9 to TRBJ1-6, with no clear D. Trimming removed 2 bases at V and 9 bases at J, with 12 bases between. The CDR3 extends over 14 amino acids. The V gene's germline CDR1 is SGDLS and CDR2 YYNGEE. CDR3 DNA sequence: TGTGCCAGCAGCGTTCTGGCTGAAGCTTCACCCCTCCACTTT. Protein: CASSVLAEASPLHF.

This clonotype has at least ten counts. The chain links TRBV12-3 or TRBV12-4 to TRBJ2-2; D ambiguous. With 5 bases removed from V and 7 bases from J, the gap between germline ends came to 11 bases. This CDR3 has 13 amino acids. CDR3 sequence: CASSVPVGGELFF. CDR3 in DNA: TGTGCCAGCAGTGTCCCCGTGGGCGGGGAGCTGTTTTTT.

This chain joins TRBV9 and TRBJ2-6; D unclear. This CDR3 region has 12 residues. CDR1 SGDLS and CDR2 YYNGEE come from the germline V gene. Deletions cut 4 bases from V and 3 bases from J, with 2 bases between. DNA of the CDR3: TGTGCCAGCAGCCATGGGGCCAACGTCCTGACTTTC. Translation: CASSHGANVLTF.

This clonotype was counted between two and nine times. This sequence joins TRBV27 and TRBJ2-5; TRBD1 matches 7 bases. The CDR3 runs 13 residues. V trimming: 3 bases; J trimming: 7 bases; junction bases outside the gene matches: 5. Per the germline V gene, CDR1 is MNHEY and CDR2 is SMNVEV (reference sequence). The CDR3, as DNA: TGTGCCAGCAGTTTCGACAGGGTTGGGACCCAGTACTTC. Its protein product is CASSFDRVGTQYF.

This clonotype was seen a few times. This chain uses TRBV5-1 with TRBJ2-1, with TRBD1 identical over 9 bases. The CDR3 is made up of 13 amino acids. V shed 3 bases and J 8 bases; nucleotides not matched to a gene: 3. Germline CDR1 SGHRS, CDR2 YFSETQ. In nucleotides, the CDR3 is TGCGCCAGCAGCTGGGACAGGGTCGATGAGCAGTTCTTC. Translated: CASSWDRVDEQFF. Looking up the rest from reference TRBV5-1 and TRBJ2-1 gives the full variable domain: KAGVTQTPRYLIKTRGQQVTLSCSPISGHRSVSWYQQTPGQGLQFLFEYFSETQRNKGNFPGRFSGRQFSNSRSEMNVSTLELGDSALYLCASSWDRVDEQFFGPGTRLTVL.

The V and J genes are TRBV11-2 and TRBJ2-1; D remains ambiguous. Trimming took off 2 bases at V and 4 bases at J, with 9 bases between the two ends. Germline V gene sequence: CDR1 SGHAT, CDR2 FQNNGV. The CDR3 spans 14 residues. CDR3: CASSLIGLYNEQFF. In DNA, the CDR3 is TGTGCCAGCAGCTTAATCGGCCTATACAATGAGCAGTTCTTC.

This clonotype was counted a few times. J is TRBJ1-2 and V is TRBV10-2, with D uncertain. The CDR3 extends over 11 amino acids. CDR1 and CDR2 from the germline V gene are WSHSY and SAAADI. V lost 0 bases and J 5 bases, leaving 1 base between the germline ends. CDR3 in DNA: TGCGCCAGCAGTGAGTCGTATGGCTACACCTTC. It translates to CASSESYGYTF.

This CDR3 reads CASSQENRVSYEQYF. As DNA, the CDR3 is TGCGCCAGCAGCCAAGAAAATAGGGTCTCCTACGAGCAGTACTTC. The chain couples TRBV4-1 to TRBJ2-7; no clear D gene. CDR3 length: 15 amino acids. Germline V CDR1 and CDR2: MGHRA, YSYEKL. Trimming shortened V by 0 bases and J by 0 bases, and 9 bases separated the two germline ends.

This clonotype was recorded at least ten times. The gene calls are TRBV18 and TRBJ1-5; D possibly corresponds to TRBD1 (6 bases). Germline V gene lookup returns CDR1 KGHSH and CDR2 LQKENI. CDR3 length equals 13 residues. Deletions cut 6 bases from V and 5 bases from J, with 11 bases between. The CDR3 coding sequence is TGTGCCAGCTCTCGGGACACAGATCAGCCCCAGCATTTT. Protein product: CASSRDTDQPQHF.

This clonotype has a count of ten or more. One end of the junction varies from germline; a read error may be responsible. The chain carries TRBV7-7 and TRBJ2-3; 9 nucleotides match TRBD2. There are 15 residues in the CDR3. Germline V lookup: CDR1 SSHAT, CDR2 FNYEAQ (reference sequence). The CDR3 region is CASSPGLASADTQYF. DNA of the CDR3: TGTGCTAGCAGCCCGGGACTAGCTAGCGCAGATACGCAGTATTTT. The full variable domain, its missing parts supplied by reference TRBV7-7 and TRBJ2-3, is GAGVSQSPRYKVTKRGQDVTLRCDPISSHATLYWYQQALGQGPEFLTYFNYEAQPDKSGLPSDRFSAERPEGSISTLTIQRTEQRDSAMYRCASSPGLASADTQYFGPGTRLTVL.

On this clonotype: Possible read error: a much larger clone is one base away. The V and J genes are TRBV12-3 or TRBV12-4 and TRBJ2-5; 7 bases align to TRBD2. This CDR3 is built from 17 residues. DNA for the CDR3: TGTACCAGCAGCCCCGGTCTAGCGGACACACTCGGAGAGACCCAGTACTTC. This encodes CTSSPGLADTLGETQYF.

There are a few counts of this clonotype. The rearrangement links TRBV11-1 to TRBJ2-1; D might be TRBD2 (5 bases). The CDR3 loop spans 19 amino acids. Germline CDR1 and CDR2: SGHAT and FQDESV (reference sequence). V was cut by 3 bases and J by 2 bases, with 23 bases left in between. The chain's CDR3 is CASSFRTTALRATYNEQFF. CDR3 DNA sequence: TGTGCCAGCAGCTTCCGGACCACCGCTCTGCGGGCGACCTACAATGAGCAGTTCTTC.

V usage is TRBV7-6 and J usage is TRBJ2-1; 7 bases are a match to TRBD2. V shed 4 bases, J shed 5 bases, and the junction held 8 bases outside the gene matches. Germline CDR1 SGHVS, CDR2 FNYEAQ. This CDR3 is built from 15 residues. The CDR3 spells CASSSLAGVNNEQFF. The CDR3 DNA follows: TGTGCCAGCAGCTCGCTGGCGGGGGTAAACAATGAGCAGTTCTTC.

This clonotype was seen a handful of times. The rearrangement uses TRBV2 and TRBJ1-1; maybe TRBD1 (5 bases). Germline V CDR1 and CDR2: SNHLY, FYNNEI. CDR3 length: 15 amino acids. V dropped 3 bases and J dropped 0 bases, with 11 bases sitting between them. The CDR3 region is CASSESTALNTEAFF. The CDR3 DNA follows: TGTGCCAGCAGTGAGTCGACAGCTTTGAACACTGAAGCTTTCTTT. The full variable domain, with the rest looked up from reference TRBV2 and TRBJ1-1, is EPEVTQTPSHQVTQMGQEVILRCVPISNHLYFYWYRQILGQKVEFLVSFYNNEISEKSEIFDDQFSVERPDGSNFTLKIRSTKLEDSAMYFCASSESTALNTEAFFGQGTRLTVV.